These 21 T cell receptor beta chains originate from one sample sequenced in a study of T cell repertoires in cytomegalovirus infection. One entry per CDR3 protein, called by TCRdb with MiXCR from the reads. This table has 200,000 to 250,000 distinct CDR3 sequences, approximately 6.7% appearing once. The source material was PBMCs. Every receptor here comes from a human donor in good health (CMV status not recorded). Some clones in this sample may be carry-over from other donors' samples.

There are many counts of this clonotype. The chain links TRBV6-6 to TRBJ1-2; 7 bases fit TRBD1. The CDR3 totals 13 residues. Per germline, CDR1 MNHNY and CDR2 SVGAGI (reference sequence). V lost 4 bases to trimming and J lost 4 bases; unmatched junction nucleotides: 3. The CDR3 region is CASSFRDSYGYTF. The DNA for the CDR3 is TGTGCCAGCAGTTTCCGGGACAGCTATGGCTACACCTTC.

This clonotype was seen many times. The chain couples TRBV25-1 to TRBJ1-4, with 9 bases matching TRBD1. Germline trimming cut 6 bases from V and 4 bases from J; bases unmatched to any gene: 3. This CDR3 is built from 14 residues. Germline V CDR1 and CDR2: MGHDK, SYGVNS. CDR3 region: CASRTGGGNEKLFF. CDR3 in DNA: TGTGCCAGCAGGACAGGGGGAGGTAATGAAAAACTGTTTTTT.

Many counts were recorded for this clonotype. This rearrangement joins TRBV29-1 to TRBJ1-2, with D unresolved. In germline, CDR1 is SQVTM, CDR2 ANQGSEA. The CDR3 contains 12 residues. V lost 1 base, J lost 7 bases, and 10 bases lay in between. This chain's CDR3 is CSVEGRTGGYTF. The CDR3 DNA reads TGCAGCGTTGAAGGCCGCACTGGTGGCTACACCTTC.

This clonotype was observed at least ten times. The V gene is TRBV7-2, the J gene TRBJ2-7, with 7 bases that match TRBD1. Germline loops: CDR1 SGHTA, CDR2 FQGNSA. The length of the CDR3 is 13 residues. The V gene end was trimmed by 5 bases and the J gene end by 5 bases; junction bases not matched to a gene: 6. Here the CDR3 DNA reads TGTGCCAGCAGCATAAGAGGGGGCGACGAGCAGTACTTC. The encoded protein is CASSIRGGDEQYF.

This sequence joins TRBV20-1 and TRBJ2-1, with 8 bases fitting TRBD1. This CDR3 region has 13 residues. From germline, CDR1 is DFQATT and CDR2 SNEGSKA (reference sequence). The DNA of the CDR3 is TGCAGGGTCTCCGGACAGGGAGGCAATGAGCAGTTCTTC. Protein: CRVSGQGGNEQFF.

Ten or more counts support this clonotype. J is TRBJ2-6 and V is TRBV29-1; TRBD1 matches at 7 bases. V was pared by 6 bases and J by 0 bases, with 5 bases of the junction left unmatched. Looked up from germline, CDR1 is SQVTM and CDR2 is ANQGSEA. The CDR3 loop spans 15 amino acids. CDR3: CSVERQGSGANVLTF. CDR3 DNA: TGCAGCGTGGAAAGACAGGGCTCTGGGGCCAACGTCCTGACTTTC.

The sample holds many counts of this clonotype. The genes are TRBV20-1 and TRBJ2-3, with 11 bases identical to TRBD1. The CDR3 consists of 13 residues. In germline, CDR1 is DFQATT, CDR2 SNEGSKA (reference sequence). The trim removed 4 bases at V and 5 bases at J, leaving 2 bases unmatched. In DNA form, the CDR3 reads TGCAGTGCTATGGACAGGGGGCGAGATACGCAGTATTTT. Its translation is CSAMDRGRDTQYF.

Many counts were recorded for this clonotype. The chain's CDR3 is CASSQVGGSTEAFF. The CDR3 region has the DNA TGTGCCAGCAGCCAAGTTGGGGGATCCACTGAAGCTTTCTTT. The genes are TRBV3-1 and TRBJ1-1; D is possibly TRBD1 (5 bases). The CDR3 runs to 14 residues. V gave up 1 base and J gave up 4 bases, with 10 bases separating them. The germline gives CDR1 LGHDT, CDR2 YNNKEL (reference sequence).

This chain connects TRBV29-1 to TRBJ1-2; D call uncertain. Germline V gene sequence: CDR1 SQVTM, CDR2 ANQGSEA. Trimming took 2 bases from V and 4 from J, leaving 8 bases between them. This CDR3 spans 12 amino acids. CDR3 protein: CSVENRVYGYTF. As DNA, the CDR3 is TGCAGCGTTGAAAACCGGGTCTATGGCTACACCTTC.

This CDR3 is CASSLRTANYGYTF. The CDR3 coding sequence is TGTGCCAGCAGCTTGCGGACAGCTAACTATGGCTACACCTTC. The chain employs TRBV7-9 and TRBJ1-2; maybe TRBD1 (6 bases). The CDR3 contains 14 residues. Between the trimmed V and J ends, which lost 3 bases and 0 bases, there was a span of 8 bases. In germline, CDR1 is SEHNR, CDR2 FQNEAQ (reference sequence).

As to this clonotype: A much larger clone lies one base from this, so it may be a read error. The chain couples TRBV7-1 to TRBJ1-6, with a possible D match to TRBD1 (5 bases). TRBV7-1 is placed among ORFs of uncertain function. Trimming removed 8 bases from V and 4 bases from J, with 12 bases in between. This CDR3 is 14 amino acids long. CDR3 DNA: TGTGCCAGCGGCCCGGGGGAATATAATTCACCCCTCCACTTT. Protein product: CASGPGEYNSPLHF.

This clonotype was counted at least ten times. The chain has TRBV5-1 and TRBJ2-1; 7 bases line up with TRBD2. This CDR3 comprises 17 residues. Trimming removed 4 bases from V and 5 bases from J; junction bases left unmatched: 15. Germline CDR1 and CDR2: SGHRS and YFSETQ. The CDR3 DNA reads as TGCGCCAGCAGCCCCCCCGTGGCTAGCGGTCTTAACAATGAGCAGTTCTTC. This sequence encodes CASSPPVASGLNNEQFF.

This clonotype has at least ten counts. The rearrangement uses TRBV11-2 and TRBJ2-1, with 8 bases identical to TRBD2. Trimming removed 2 bases from V and 4 bases from J; junction bases left unmatched: 4. The CDR3 contains 15 residues. The V gene's germline CDR1 is SGHAT and CDR2 FQNNGV. Here the CDR3 reads CASSLQLAAYNEQFF. The CDR3 DNA is TGTGCCAGCAGCTTACAACTAGCGGCATACAATGAGCAGTTCTTC.

This clonotype was observed a few times. This chain connects TRBV20-1 to TRBJ1-5; D is undetermined. Trimming shortened V by 6 bases and J by 5 bases, and 20 bases separated the two germline ends. The CDR3 sequence is 15 residues long. Germline CDR1 reads DFQATT; CDR2 reads SNEGSKA (reference sequence). The CDR3: CSAPRSSPGDQPQHF. The CDR3 DNA reads TGCAGTGCACCGAGGAGCTCCCCTGGGGATCAGCCCCAGCATTTT.

This clonotype was seen at least ten times. The CDR3 DNA follows: TGTGCCAGCAGCTTGTACGGGGGAGGAAACTATGGCTACACCTTC. Translated: CASSLYGGGNYGYTF. The chain employs TRBV5-8 and TRBJ1-2; D possibly corresponds to TRBD1 (5 bases). CDR1 and CDR2 from the germline V gene are SGHTS and YDEGEE. This CDR3 has 15 residues. V was trimmed by 1 base and J by 2 bases, leaving 12 bases between them.

The V gene is TRBV7-2, the J gene TRBJ1-1, with D tentatively TRBD1 (5 bases). Germline values: CDR1 SGHTA, CDR2 FQGNSA. The V and J ends lost 7 bases and 0 bases respectively, with 15 bases between them. This CDR3 region has 15 residues. The CDR3 protein is CASTRDGGLNTEAFF. Here the CDR3 DNA reads TGTGCCAGCACCCGGGACGGAGGTCTGAACACTGAAGCTTTCTTT.

This clonotype was detected many times. V and J are TRBV6-1 and TRBJ2-7; 7 bases align to TRBD1. Germline CDR1 reads MNHNS; CDR2 reads SASEGT. This CDR3 is built from 14 residues. The V and J ends lost 5 bases and 3 bases, in that order; junction bases with no gene match: 7. The CDR3 loop reads CASSLQGISYEQYF. The CDR3, as DNA: TGTGCCAGCAGTTTACAGGGGATCAGCTACGAGCAGTACTTC.

This clonotype was counted at least ten times. V is TRBV29-1 and J is TRBJ1-3, with 8 bases lining up with TRBD1. J was trimmed by 4 bases and V by 3 bases; bases with no gene match: 5. The CDR3 totals 14 residues. The germline CDR1 and CDR2 sequences are SQVTM and ANQGSEA. CDR3 nucleotides: TGCAGCGTTGACGCAGGGGGCGCGGGAAACACCATATATTTT. It translates to CSVDAGGAGNTIYF.

This clonotype was seen many times. The chain couples TRBV24-1 to TRBJ2-1; 8 bases fit TRBD1. The CDR3 length is 15 residues. V lost 4 bases to trimming and J lost 7 bases; unmatched junction nucleotides: 8. Germline V CDR1 and CDR2: KGHDR, SFDVKD. CDR3 protein: CATSDRGQGKNEQFF. As DNA, the CDR3 is TGTGCCACCAGTGACCGCGGACAGGGAAAAAATGAGCAGTTCTTC.

This clonotype came up many times. This chain connects TRBV7-9 to TRBJ2-7, with D possibly matching TRBD1 (6 bases). The CDR3 contains 15 residues. Between the trimmed V and J ends, which lost 4 bases and 4 bases, there was a span of 17 bases. Germline assignment: CDR1 SEHNR and CDR2 FQNEAQ (reference sequence). The DNA for the CDR3 is TGTGCCAGCAGCTCACTCAAGGCAGGGGAGTACGAGCAGTACTTC. It yields the protein CASSSLKAGEYEQYF. The full variable domain, its missing parts supplied by reference TRBV7-9 and TRBJ2-7, is DTGVSQNPRHKITKRGQNVTFRCDPISEHNRLYWYRQTLGQGPEFLTYFQNEAQLEKSRLLSDRFSAERPKGSFSTLEIQRTEQGDSAMYLCASSSLKAGEYEQYFGPGTRLTVT.

The chain employs TRBV6-5 and TRBJ2-1; D unclear. The CDR3 runs 14 residues. The V and J ends lost 10 bases and 6 bases respectively, with 19 bases between them. Per the germline V gene, CDR1 is MNHEY and CDR2 is SVGAGI. The CDR3 region is CATKADHVANEQFF. The CDR3 DNA is TGTGCCACCAAGGCGGACCACGTTGCCAATGAGCAGTTCTTC.